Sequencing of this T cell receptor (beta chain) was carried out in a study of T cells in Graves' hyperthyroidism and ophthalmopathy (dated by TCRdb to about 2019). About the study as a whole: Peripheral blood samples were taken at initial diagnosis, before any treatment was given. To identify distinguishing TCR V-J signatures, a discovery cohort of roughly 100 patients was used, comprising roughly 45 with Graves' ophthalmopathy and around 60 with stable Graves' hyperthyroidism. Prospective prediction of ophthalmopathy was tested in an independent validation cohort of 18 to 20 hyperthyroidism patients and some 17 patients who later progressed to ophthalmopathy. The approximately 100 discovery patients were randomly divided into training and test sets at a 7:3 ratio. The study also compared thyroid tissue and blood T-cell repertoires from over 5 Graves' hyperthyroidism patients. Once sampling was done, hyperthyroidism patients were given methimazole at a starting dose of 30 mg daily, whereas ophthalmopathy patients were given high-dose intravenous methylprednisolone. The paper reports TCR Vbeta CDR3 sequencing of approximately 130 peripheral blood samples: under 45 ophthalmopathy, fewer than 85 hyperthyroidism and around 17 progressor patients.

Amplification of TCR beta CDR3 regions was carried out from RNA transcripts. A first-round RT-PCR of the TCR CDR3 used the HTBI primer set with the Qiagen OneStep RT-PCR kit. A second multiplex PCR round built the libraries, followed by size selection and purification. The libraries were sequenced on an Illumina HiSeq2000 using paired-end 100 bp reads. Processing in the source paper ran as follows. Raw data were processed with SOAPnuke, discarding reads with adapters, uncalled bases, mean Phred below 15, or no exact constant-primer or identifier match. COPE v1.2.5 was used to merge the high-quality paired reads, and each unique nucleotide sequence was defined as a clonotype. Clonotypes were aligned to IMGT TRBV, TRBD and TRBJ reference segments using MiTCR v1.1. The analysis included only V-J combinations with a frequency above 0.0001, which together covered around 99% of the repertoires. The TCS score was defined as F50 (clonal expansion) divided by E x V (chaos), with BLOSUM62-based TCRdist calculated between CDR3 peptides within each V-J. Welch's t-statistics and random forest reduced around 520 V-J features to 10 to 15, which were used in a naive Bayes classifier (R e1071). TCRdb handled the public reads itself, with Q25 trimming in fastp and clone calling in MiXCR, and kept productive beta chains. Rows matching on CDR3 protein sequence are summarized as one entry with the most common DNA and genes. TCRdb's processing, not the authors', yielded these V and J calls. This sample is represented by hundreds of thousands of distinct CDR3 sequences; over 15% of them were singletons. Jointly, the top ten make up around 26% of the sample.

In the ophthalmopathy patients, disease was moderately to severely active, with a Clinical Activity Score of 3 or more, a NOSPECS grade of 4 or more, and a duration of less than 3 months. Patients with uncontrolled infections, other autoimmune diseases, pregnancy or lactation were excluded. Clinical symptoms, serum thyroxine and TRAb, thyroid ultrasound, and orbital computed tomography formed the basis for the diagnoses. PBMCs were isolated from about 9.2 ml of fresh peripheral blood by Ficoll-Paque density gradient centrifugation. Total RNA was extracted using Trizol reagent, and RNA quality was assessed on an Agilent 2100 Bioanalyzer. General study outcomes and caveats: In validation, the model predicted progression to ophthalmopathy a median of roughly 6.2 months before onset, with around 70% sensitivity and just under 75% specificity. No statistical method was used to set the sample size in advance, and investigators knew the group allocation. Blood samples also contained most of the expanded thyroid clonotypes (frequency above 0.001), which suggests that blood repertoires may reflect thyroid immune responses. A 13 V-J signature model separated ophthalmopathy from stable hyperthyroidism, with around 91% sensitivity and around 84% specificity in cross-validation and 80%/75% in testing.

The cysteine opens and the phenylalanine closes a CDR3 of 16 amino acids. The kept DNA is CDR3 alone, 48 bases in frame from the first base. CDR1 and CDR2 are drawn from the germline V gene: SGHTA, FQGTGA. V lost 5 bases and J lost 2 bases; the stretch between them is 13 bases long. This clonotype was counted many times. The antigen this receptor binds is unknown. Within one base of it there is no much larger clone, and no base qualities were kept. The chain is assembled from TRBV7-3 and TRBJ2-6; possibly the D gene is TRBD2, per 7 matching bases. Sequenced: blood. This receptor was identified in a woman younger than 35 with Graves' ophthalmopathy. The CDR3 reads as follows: CASSARGGAGANVLTF. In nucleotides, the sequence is TGTGCCAGCAGCGCGCGAGGGGGGGCTGGGGCCAACGTCCTGACTTTC.